This TCR beta chain derives from a study of shared clonotypes between healthy human individuals (dated by TCRdb to 2018 to 2021). Regarding the complete study: Three men and two women, aged 18 to 49 years, made up the cohort. For each donor, CD4 naive and CD4 memory were each given three plates, CD8 naive was given two plates, and CD8 memory was given one plate. To estimate repertoire size and how much clonotypes are shared between individuals, the study performed deep sequencing of blood TCR repertoires from a handful of healthy adults. To increase sequencing depth and limit assay-specific biases, TCR repertoire library preparation and sequencing were carried out by different laboratories using diverse techniques. Per donor, leukapheresis produced somewhere between about 0.9 and 9.5 billion PBMCs.

CD8 naive samples were CD45RO-negative cells positively selected for CCR7, giving a CD45RA+CCR7+ population that excluded TemRA cells. Donors were healthy HIV-negative adults with no recently reported acute infections or vaccinations. Only Caucasian adults living in Nashville, Tennessee, USA were represented among the donors. Blood was obtained by leukapheresis, after which PBMCs were separated by Ficoll-Histopaque density gradient centrifugation and cryopreserved in liquid nitrogen vapor phase. Purity and quantity of every magnetically sorted T cell population were checked by analytical flow cytometry. Genomic DNA was isolated from every sorted fraction and measured by UV absorbance on a Nanodrop 2000c. A distance of 18 bases separates the germline ends of V and J, which lose 4 bases and 2 bases respectively. According to the germline V gene (reference sequence), CDR1 reads MNHEY and CDR2 reads SMNVEV. The CDR3, from cysteine to phenylalanine, totals 16 residues. CDR3 DNA is the only sequence kept; it has 48 bases, read in frame from the first base.

Results and caveats for the whole study, not just this receptor: Sharing across several donors was observed for around 5% of naive CD4, 3.5% of naive CD8, roughly 2.4% of memory CD4, and about 0.4% of memory CD8 clonotypes. Sampling was restricted to blood, and TCR repertoires in tissues likely differ from the TCR repertoires found in blood. Clonotypes shared by all four sorted-subset donors showed higher generation probabilities than non-shared clonotypes. Based on pairwise subsampling, the degree of clonotype sharing among donors was expected to be affected by sequencing depth. Naive subsets generally had larger estimated clonotype richness than memory subsets did. Because the study included a small number of donors, the genetic and exposure-history diversity represented was limited. Even with the large sequencing depth, rarefaction of the sorted-subset datasets indicated that sequencing was incomplete.

Notes on this clone: Its antigen target is currently unknown. Base qualities are missing; no much larger clone stands one base away.

Using the deep immunoSEQ assay, TCR CDR3 regions were amplified from genomic DNA by multiplex PCR. Genomic DNA extracted from each cell subset was distributed evenly over all wells of several immunoSEQ 96-well plates, and each plate served as one replicate. For sorted subsets, each replicate PCR was loaded with 200 to 250 ng genomic DNA, equivalent to 25,000 to 30,000 T cell genomes. The purified libraries were quantified using a Qubit 3.0 fluorometer, sized with a Bioanalyzer 2100, and then quantified again using the KAPA Library Quantification kit. Every immunoSEQ 96-well plate was sequenced on a separate single-read 150-cycle Illumina NextSeq 550 flow cell. The authors' pipeline ran thus. Because the immunoSEQ output included only junctional sequences and no quality scores, the filtering could not be the same as the filtering used for full-length reads. To assign V/J genes and CDR3, sequences were annotated using PyIR, a Python wrapper for IgBLAST v1.9, with IMGT germline references. Reads with weak V/J assignments (E-value above 1e-6), missing CDR3, stop codons, out-of-frame junctions, or ambiguous translated residues were removed. V3J clonotypes were defined by identical inferred V gene, J gene, and CDR3 amino acid sequence. Percentage overlap between repertoires was computed as shared unique clonotypes divided by the size of the smaller repertoire. Three approaches were used to assess repertoire richness: RTK rarefaction, the Chao1 estimator, and Recon v2.1 estimates of unobserved clonotypes. For all TCRbeta clonotypes obtained by the gDNA method from a handful of donors, generation probabilities were computed with OLGA. Not all clones reach the TCRdb copy of this immuneACCESS table, which keeps in-frame sequences only. Checked studies attribute under half of the gap to unresolved V genes and leave the rest unexplained. That table furnishes V, J and clone size, whereas the DNA furnished D and trimming. The sample table contains about 2.1 million clones; only one count was recorded for more than 85% of them. 1.5% to 2% of the sample is taken by the ten largest.

The receptor was isolated from a man younger than 35 in good health. Some clones in this sample may be carry-over from other donors' samples. The rearrangement combines TRBV27 with TRBJ2-7; TRBD2 is possibly the D segment (7 matching bases). What was sequenced was naive CD8+ T cells from PBMCs. The cell subset or site label corresponds to: CD45RA+CCR7+. The DNA sequence is TGTGCCAGCAGTTGGGAGGGGGTCAGTAGTCCCTACGAGCAGTACTTC. Protein translation: CASSWEGVSSPYEQYF.